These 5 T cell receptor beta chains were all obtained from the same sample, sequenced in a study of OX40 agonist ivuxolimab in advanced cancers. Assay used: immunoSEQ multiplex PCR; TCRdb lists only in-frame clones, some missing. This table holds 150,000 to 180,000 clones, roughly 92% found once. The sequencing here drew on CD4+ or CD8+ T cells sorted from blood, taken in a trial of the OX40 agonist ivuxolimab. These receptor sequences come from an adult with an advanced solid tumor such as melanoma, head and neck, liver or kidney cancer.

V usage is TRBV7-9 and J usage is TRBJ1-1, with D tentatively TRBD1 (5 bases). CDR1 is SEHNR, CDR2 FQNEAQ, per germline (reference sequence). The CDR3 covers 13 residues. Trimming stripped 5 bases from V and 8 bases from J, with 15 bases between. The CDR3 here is CASSPSGAREAFF. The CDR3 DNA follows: TGTGCCAGCAGCCCCAGCGGGGCCCGAGAAGCTTTCTTT.

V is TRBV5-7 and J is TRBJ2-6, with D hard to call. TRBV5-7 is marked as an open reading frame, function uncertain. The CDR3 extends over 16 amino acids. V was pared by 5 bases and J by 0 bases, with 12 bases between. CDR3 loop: CASSRRPASGANVLTF. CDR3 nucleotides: TGTGCCAGCAGTCGACGGCCCGCCTCTGGGGCCAACGTCCTGACTTTC.

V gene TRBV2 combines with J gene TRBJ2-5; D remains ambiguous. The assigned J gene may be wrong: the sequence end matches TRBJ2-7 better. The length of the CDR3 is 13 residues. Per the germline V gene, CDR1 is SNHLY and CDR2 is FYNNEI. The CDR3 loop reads CASTPEGPYEQYF. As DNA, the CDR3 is TGTGCCAGCACCCCGGAAGGCCCCTACGAGCAGTACTTC.

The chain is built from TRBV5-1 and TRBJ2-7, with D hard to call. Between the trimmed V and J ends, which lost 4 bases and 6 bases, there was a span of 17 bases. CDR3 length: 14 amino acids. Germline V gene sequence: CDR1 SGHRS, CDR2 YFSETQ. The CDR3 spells CASSVSFNMGEQYF. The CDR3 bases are TGCGCCAGCAGCGTGAGCTTTAATATGGGCGAGCAGTACTTC.

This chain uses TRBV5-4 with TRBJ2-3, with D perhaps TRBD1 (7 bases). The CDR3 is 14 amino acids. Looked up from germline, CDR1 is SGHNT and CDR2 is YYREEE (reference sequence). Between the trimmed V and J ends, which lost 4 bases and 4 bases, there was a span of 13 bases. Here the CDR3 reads CASSRPGGPDTQYF. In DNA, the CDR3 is TGTGCCAGCAGCCGCCCAGGGGGGCCAGATACGCAGTATTTT.